Listed below are T cell receptor beta chains from one sample, sequenced in a study of blood T cell repertoires in COVID-19. The method was immunoSEQ multiplex PCR; TCRdb's version includes in-frame clones alone and lacks a portion of them. This table has about 98,000 clones, about nine tenths appearing once. The sample was peripheral blood. All receptors derive from a man between 50 and 59 years old with acute or convalescent COVID-19. The CDR3 runs from the conserved cysteine through the conserved F or W.

j_call v_call cdr3_aa
TRBJ2-1 TRBV5-1 CASSSSTSFSYNEQFF
TRBJ1-1 TRBV28 CASTSVLTEAFF
TRBJ2-7 TRBV4-1 CATGTGPYEQYF
TRBJ2-1 TRBV10-1 CASGLAGDGEQFF
TRBJ1-2 TRBV29-1 CSVEVGAGYGYTF
TRBJ1-3 TRBV28 CASSTTMRGNTIYF
TRBJ2-7 TRBV29-1 CSVGTGIYEQYF
TRBJ2-7 TRBV5-1 CASSLEAVYEQYF
TRBJ2-1 TRBV18 CASSPLAGAGNEQFF
TRBJ2-1 TRBV6-5 CASSPPGLYNEQFF
TRBJ2-4 TRBV15 CATSRELSPQNIQYF
TRBJ2-5 TRBV19 CASNPGGKGKETQYF
TRBJ1-2 TRBV10-1 CARWGRRGYTF
TRBJ1-1 TRBV25-1 CASSGLGGGTEAFF
TRBJ1-1 TRBV7-3 CASSLTGFGTEAFF
TRBJ1-1 TRBV7-6 CASSFGQLNTEAFF
TRBJ2-2 TRBV7-9 CASSSARQGVNTGELFF
TRBJ1-6 TRBV11-2 CASSIGVSGSPLHF
TRBJ2-1 TRBV5-5 CASSLAPGTSGRTHEEQFF
TRBJ1-5 TRBV19 CASSSHGTGRSQPQHF
TRBJ1-3 TRBV21-1 CASSMGQRSSGNTIYF
TRBJ2-7 TRBV19 CASTPGTGTHYEQYF
TRBJ2-5 TRBV5-6 CASSRSSGSSRETQYF
TRBJ2-1 TRBV19 CASSITGVSYNEQFF
TRBJ2-1 TRBV3-1/TRBV3-2 CASSQGLGVNNEQFF
TRBJ2-3 TRBV5-4 CASSLAGRGVAGDTQYF
TRBJ1-6 TRBV6-5 CASRRDTNSPLHF
TRBJ2-2 TRBV7-6 CASSLVAQNTGELFF
TRBJ2-2 TRBV5-1 CASSGDPLAGGRTAGELFF
TRBJ2-7 TRBV12-5 CASGLRSGRGSSYEQYF
TRBJ1-4 TRBV4-1 CASSQDRTGIGPGREKLFF
TRBJ2-6 TRBV30 CAWTRGYSGANVLTF
TRBJ2-7 TRBV6-5 CASSYQDSTYEQYF
TRBJ1-2 TRBV18 CASSPDRVYGYTF
TRBJ2-7 TRBV19 CASSPGLARNEQYF
TRBJ2-1 TRBV19 CATGTTLSYNEQFF
TRBJ1-4 TRBV7-8 CASTKGFSGEKLFF